The 7 T cell receptor beta chains presented below share a single source sample, sequenced in a study of OX40 agonist ivuxolimab in advanced cancers. The assay was immunoSEQ multiplex PCR, and TCRdb's table has in-frame clones only and misses some. This table has about 37,000 clones, around four fifths appearing once. The sequencing used CD4+ or CD8+ T cells sorted from blood, collected in a trial of the OX40 agonist ivuxolimab. The receptors originated from an adult with an advanced solid tumor such as melanoma, head and neck, liver or kidney cancer.

The chain couples TRBV9 to TRBJ1-1, with D uncertain. V shed 2 bases and J shed 1 base, with 6 bases lying between them. The CDR3 is made up of 13 amino acids. The V gene's germline CDR1 is SGDLS and CDR2 YYNGEE. The CDR3 coding sequence is TGTGCCAGCAGCGTCGGGAGGAACACTGAAGCTTTCTTT. Protein: CASSVGRNTEAFF. Drawing the rest from reference TRBV9 and TRBJ1-1, the complete variable domain is DSGVTQTPKHLITATGQRVTLRCSPRSGDLSVYWYQQSLDQGLQFLIQYYNGEERAKGNILERFSAQQFPDLHSELNLSSLELGDSALYFCASSVGRNTEAFFGQGTRLTVV.

The V gene is TRBV23-1, the J gene TRBJ2-7, with TRBD1 as a possible D gene (7 bases). TRBV23-1 is an ORF, with its function uncertain. Trimming removed 2 bases at V and 5 bases at J, with 16 bases between. This CDR3 contains 15 residues. The CDR3 is CASSQTRGDRDEQYF. The CDR3 bases are TGCGCCAGCAGTCAAACCAGGGGGGATCGGGACGAGCAGTACTTC.

The rearrangement joins TRBV6-4 to TRBJ2-7, with D perhaps assigned TRBD1 or TRBD2 (5 bases each). Trimming pared 7 bases from V and 2 bases from J, leaving 15 bases between. The CDR3 contains 14 residues. Germline V gene lookup returns CDR1 MRHNA and CDR2 SNTAGT. CDR3 protein: CASIPRDPPYEQYF. CDR3 sequence (DNA): TGTGCCAGCATACCCCGGGACCCTCCCTACGAGCAGTACTTC.

CDR3 amino acids: CASSFDEDEQFF. Here the CDR3 DNA reads TGTGCCAGCAGCTTTGATGAGGATGAGCAGTTCTTC. The chain uses TRBV7-9 and TRBJ2-1, with D hard to call. Germline assignment: CDR1 SEHNR and CDR2 FQNEAQ (reference sequence). This CDR3 contains 12 residues. V was trimmed by 3 bases and J by 8 bases, leaving 8 bases between them. The variable domain in full, with the rest retrieved from reference TRBV7-9 and TRBJ2-1, is DTGVSQNPRHKITKRGQNVTFRCDPISEHNRLYWYRQTLGQGPEFLTYFQNEAQLEKSRLLSDRFSAERPKGSFSTLEIQRTEQGDSAMYLCASSFDEDEQFFGPGTRLTVL.

In the case of this clone: The sample holds other DNA sequences that translate to the same CDR3. V gene TRBV5-1 combines with J gene TRBJ2-7, with 10 bases aligning to TRBD1. After removal of 3 bases from V and 2 bases from J, the junction contained 2 bases not matched to a gene. In germline, CDR1 is SGHRS, CDR2 YFSETQ. The CDR3 covers 14 residues. The CDR3 DNA is TGCGCCAGCAGCTCTGGACAGGGGGCCTACGAGCAGTACTTC. Its protein is CASSSGQGAYEQYF.

The rearrangement joins TRBV19 to TRBJ1-1; no reliable D call. The CDR3 is made up of 16 amino acids. Germline V lookup: CDR1 LNHDA, CDR2 SQIVND (reference sequence). V lost 5 bases and J 4 bases, leaving 20 bases between the germline ends. In nucleotides, the CDR3 is TGTGCCAGTAGTGCCCGCGGACGCCCGACGAGCACTGAAGCTTTCTTT. Encoded protein: CASSARGRPTSTEAFF.

CDR3 loop: CASSSSGQGRGQPQHF. The CDR3 DNA sequence: TGTGCCAGCAGTTCGTCGGGACAGGGAAGAGGGCAGCCCCAGCATTTT. The V call is TRBV28, the J call TRBJ1-5; TRBD1 matches 9 bases. The germline CDR1 and CDR2 sequences are MDHEN and SYDVKM. V gave up 4 bases and J gave up 7 bases; unmatched junction bases: 11. CDR3 length: 16 amino acids.